Listed below are T cell receptor beta chains from one sample, sequenced in a study of shared clonotypes between healthy human individuals. Repertoires were generated with immunoSEQ multiplex PCR, while TCRdb's copy carries only in-frame clones and drops some. The table lists 1,500,000 or so clones, 96% of them singletons. Sequencing was done on a sample of naive CD4+ T cells sorted from blood. The receptors were sampled from a man under 40 in good health. Each CDR3 is given with its conserved first and last residue. D genes are given only for firm matches.

-	TRBV2	TRBJ2-2	TGTGCCAGCAGGGGCAGGGTAGTATCCGGGGAGCTGTTTTTT	CASRGRVVSGELFF
-	TRBV6-6	TRBJ2-3	TGTGCCAGCAGTTTTCGGGGCACAGATACGCAGTATTTT	CASSFRGTDTQYF
TRBD1	TRBV7-9	TRBJ2-4	TGTGCCAGCAGCCAAGACAGGGGACCAAACATTCAGTACTTC	CASSQDRGPNIQYF
-	TRBV7-8	TRBJ2-7	TGTGCCAGCAGCTTAGTCGGGGGCTACGAGCAGTACTTC	CASSLVGGYEQYF
-	TRBV27	TRBJ2-7	TGTGCCAGCAGTCCAGACCGCCAGTACTTC	CASSPDRQYF
TRBD1	TRBV5-1	TRBJ2-3	TGCGCCAGCAGCGGGGGACAGGGAACCCACACAGATACGCAGTATTTT	CASSGGQGTHTDTQYF
TRBD2	TRBV10-2	TRBJ2-7	TGCGCCAGCCGAGCGGGAGAGGTGGGGGGGGAGCAGTACTTC	CASRAGEVGGEQYF
TRBD1	TRBV14	TRBJ2-3	TGTGCCAGCAGCCAACGCAGGGGGCACGGCACAGATACGCAGTATTTT	CASSQRRGHGTDTQYF
-	TRBV10-3	TRBJ2-5	TGTGCCATCAGTGAGGCCAGGGGCCAAGAGACCCAGTACTTC	CAISEARGQETQYF
TRBD1	TRBV23-1	TRBJ1-2	TGCGCCAGCAATCGACAGGGGGCTCGTGGCTACACCTTC	CASNRQGARGYTF
TRBD1	TRBV5-1	TRBJ2-5	TGCGCCAGCAGCGCCAGGACAGGGGGTGAGACCCAGTACTTC	CASSARTGGETQYF
-	TRBV7-2	TRBJ2-7	TGTGCCAGCAGCCGAAGGGGTTACGAGCAGTACTTC	CASSRRGYEQYF